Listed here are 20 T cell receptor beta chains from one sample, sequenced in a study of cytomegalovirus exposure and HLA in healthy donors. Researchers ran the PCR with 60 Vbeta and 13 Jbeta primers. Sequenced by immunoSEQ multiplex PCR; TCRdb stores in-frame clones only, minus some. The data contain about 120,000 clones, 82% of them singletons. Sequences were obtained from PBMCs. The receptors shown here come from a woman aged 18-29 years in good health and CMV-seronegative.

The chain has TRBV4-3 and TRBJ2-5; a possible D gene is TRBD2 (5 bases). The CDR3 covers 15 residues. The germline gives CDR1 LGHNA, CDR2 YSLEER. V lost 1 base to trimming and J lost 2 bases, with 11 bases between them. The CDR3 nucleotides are TGCGCCAGCAGCCAAGGTCTAGGGAGTCAAGAGACCCAGTACTTC. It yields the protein CASSQGLGSQETQYF.

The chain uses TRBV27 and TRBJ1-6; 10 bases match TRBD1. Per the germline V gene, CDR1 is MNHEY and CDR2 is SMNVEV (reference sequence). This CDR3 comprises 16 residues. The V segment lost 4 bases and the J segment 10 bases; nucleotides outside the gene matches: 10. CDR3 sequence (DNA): TGTGCCAGCAGTTCGACCGGGACAGGGGCAGGGTCACCCCTCCACTTT. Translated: CASSSTGTGAGSPLHF.

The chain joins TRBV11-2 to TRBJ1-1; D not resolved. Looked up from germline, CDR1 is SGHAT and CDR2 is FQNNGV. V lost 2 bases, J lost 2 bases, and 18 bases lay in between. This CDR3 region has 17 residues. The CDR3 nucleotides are TGTGCCAGCAGCTTAAATCGCTTGCAGGCGTCAAACACTGAAGCTTTCTTT. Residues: CASSLNRLQASNTEAFF.

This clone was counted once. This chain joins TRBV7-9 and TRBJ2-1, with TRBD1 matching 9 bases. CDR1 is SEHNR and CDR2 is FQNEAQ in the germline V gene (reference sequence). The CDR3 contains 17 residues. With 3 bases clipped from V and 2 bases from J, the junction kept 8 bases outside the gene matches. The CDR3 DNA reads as TGTGCCAGCAGCTTGGGGGGCGGGACAGGGACCTACAATGAGCAGTTCTTC. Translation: CASSLGGGTGTYNEQFF. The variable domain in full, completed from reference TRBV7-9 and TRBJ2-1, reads DTGVSQNPRHKITKRGQNVTFRCDPISEHNRLYWYRQTLGQGPEFLTYFQNEAQLEKSRLLSDRFSAERPKGSFSTLEIQRTEQGDSAMYLCASSLGGGTGTYNEQFFGPGTRLTVL.

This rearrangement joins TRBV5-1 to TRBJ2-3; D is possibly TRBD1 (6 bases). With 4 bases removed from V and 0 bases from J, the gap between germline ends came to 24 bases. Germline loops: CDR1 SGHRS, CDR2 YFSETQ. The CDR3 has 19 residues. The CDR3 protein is CASSPRPIRQAYSTDTQYF. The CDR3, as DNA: TGCGCCAGCAGCCCCCGACCCATCAGACAGGCCTATAGCACAGATACGCAGTATTTT.

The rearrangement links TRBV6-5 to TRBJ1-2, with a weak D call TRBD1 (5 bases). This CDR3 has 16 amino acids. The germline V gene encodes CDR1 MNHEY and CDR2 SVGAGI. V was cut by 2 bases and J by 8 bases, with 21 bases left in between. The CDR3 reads CASSYGTGTGSLGYTF. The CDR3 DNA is TGTGCCAGCAGTTACGGTACCGGGACTGGATCTTTAGGCTACACCTTC.

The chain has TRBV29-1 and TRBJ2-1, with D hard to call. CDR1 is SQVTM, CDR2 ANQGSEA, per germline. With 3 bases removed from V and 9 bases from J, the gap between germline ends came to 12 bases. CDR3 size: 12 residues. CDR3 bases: TGCAGCGTTGACCCTACTTCTAGTGAGCAGTTCTTC. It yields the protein CSVDPTSSEQFF.

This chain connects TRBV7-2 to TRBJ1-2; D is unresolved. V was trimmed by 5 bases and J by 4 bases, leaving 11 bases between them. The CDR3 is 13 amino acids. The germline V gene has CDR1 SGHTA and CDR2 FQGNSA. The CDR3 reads CASSLPGSYGYTF. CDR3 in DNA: TGTGCCAGCAGCCTCCCAGGTAGCTATGGCTACACCTTC.

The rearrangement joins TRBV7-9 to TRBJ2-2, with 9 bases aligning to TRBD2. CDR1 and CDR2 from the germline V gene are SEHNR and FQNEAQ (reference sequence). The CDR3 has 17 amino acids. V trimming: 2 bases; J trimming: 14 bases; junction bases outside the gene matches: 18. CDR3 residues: CASSLLAGPSLEGSLFF. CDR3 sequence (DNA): TGTGCCAGCAGCTTACTAGCGGGACCCTCCCTCGAAGGGAGTCTGTTTTTT.

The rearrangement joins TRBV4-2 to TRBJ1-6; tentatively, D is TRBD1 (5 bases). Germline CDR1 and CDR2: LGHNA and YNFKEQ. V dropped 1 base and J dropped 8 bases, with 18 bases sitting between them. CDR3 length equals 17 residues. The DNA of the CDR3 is TGTGCCAGCAGCCAAGGGGCAGGGTACTTCTCACATTCACCCCTCCACTTT. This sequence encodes CASSQGAGYFSHSPLHF.

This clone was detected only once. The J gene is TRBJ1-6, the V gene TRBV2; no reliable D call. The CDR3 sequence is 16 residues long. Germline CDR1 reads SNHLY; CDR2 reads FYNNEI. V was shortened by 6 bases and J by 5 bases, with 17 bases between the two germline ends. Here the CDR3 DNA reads TGTGCCAGCAGCCTGAAGAGGACTGTTGATAATTCACCCCTCCACTTT. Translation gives CASSLKRTVDNSPLHF.

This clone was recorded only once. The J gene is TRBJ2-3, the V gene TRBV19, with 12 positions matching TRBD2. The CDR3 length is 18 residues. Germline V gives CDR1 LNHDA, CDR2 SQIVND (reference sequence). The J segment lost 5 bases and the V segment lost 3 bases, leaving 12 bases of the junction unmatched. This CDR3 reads CASSMSLAGGPIGDTQYF. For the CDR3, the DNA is TGTGCCAGTAGTATGAGTCTAGCGGGAGGGCCAATTGGAGATACGCAGTATTTT. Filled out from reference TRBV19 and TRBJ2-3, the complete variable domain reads DGGITQSPKYLFRKEGQNVTLSCEQNLNHDAMYWYRQDPGQGLRLIYYSQIVNDFQKGDIAEGYSVSREKKESFPLTVTSAQKNPTAFYLCASSMSLAGGPIGDTQYFGPGTRLTVL.

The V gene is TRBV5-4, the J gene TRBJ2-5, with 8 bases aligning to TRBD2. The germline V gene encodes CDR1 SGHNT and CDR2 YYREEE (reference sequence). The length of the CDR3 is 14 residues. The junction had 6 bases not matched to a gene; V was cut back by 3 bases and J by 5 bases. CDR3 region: CASSYGTGGETQYF. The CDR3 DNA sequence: TGTGCCAGCAGCTACGGGACGGGGGGGGAGACCCAGTACTTC.

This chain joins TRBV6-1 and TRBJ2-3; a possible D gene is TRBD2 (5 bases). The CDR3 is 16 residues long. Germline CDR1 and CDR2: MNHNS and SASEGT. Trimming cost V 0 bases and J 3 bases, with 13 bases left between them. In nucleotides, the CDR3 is TGTGCCAGCAGTGAAGCTAGGGCGGGCACTACAGATACGCAGTATTTT. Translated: CASSEARAGTTDTQYF.

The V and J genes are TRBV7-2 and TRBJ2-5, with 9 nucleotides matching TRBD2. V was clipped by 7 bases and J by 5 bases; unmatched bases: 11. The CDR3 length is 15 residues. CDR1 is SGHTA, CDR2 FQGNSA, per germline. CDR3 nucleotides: TGTGCCAGCACCCCCACTCGCGGGGGGGCTGAGACCCAGTACTTC. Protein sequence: CASTPTRGGAETQYF.

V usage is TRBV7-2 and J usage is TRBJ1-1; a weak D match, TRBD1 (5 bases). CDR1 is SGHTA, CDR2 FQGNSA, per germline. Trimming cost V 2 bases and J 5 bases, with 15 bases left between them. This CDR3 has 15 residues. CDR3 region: CASSLNKAGRTEAFF. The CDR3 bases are TGTGCCAGCAGCTTAAACAAAGCAGGGCGAACTGAAGCTTTCTTT. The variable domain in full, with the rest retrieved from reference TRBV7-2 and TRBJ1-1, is GAGVSQSPSNKVTEKGKDVELRCDPISGHTALYWYRQSLGQGLEFLIYFQGNSAPDKSGLPSDRFSAERTGGSVSTLTIQRTQQEDSAVYLCASSLNKAGRTEAFFGQGTRLTVV.

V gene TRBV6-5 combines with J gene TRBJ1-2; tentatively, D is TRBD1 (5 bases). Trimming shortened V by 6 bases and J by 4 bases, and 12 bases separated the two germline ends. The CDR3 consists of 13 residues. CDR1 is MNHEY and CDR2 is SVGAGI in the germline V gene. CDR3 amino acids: CASRSAGIYGYTF. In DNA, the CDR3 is TGTGCCAGCAGGTCCGCAGGGATCTATGGCTACACCTTC.

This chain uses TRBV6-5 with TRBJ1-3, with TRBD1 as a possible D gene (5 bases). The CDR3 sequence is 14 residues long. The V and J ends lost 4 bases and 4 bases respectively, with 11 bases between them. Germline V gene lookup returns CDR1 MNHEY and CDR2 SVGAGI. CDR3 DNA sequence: TGTGCCAGCAGTTGGAGGGGTGGGGGAAACACCATATATTTT. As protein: CASSWRGGGNTIYF.

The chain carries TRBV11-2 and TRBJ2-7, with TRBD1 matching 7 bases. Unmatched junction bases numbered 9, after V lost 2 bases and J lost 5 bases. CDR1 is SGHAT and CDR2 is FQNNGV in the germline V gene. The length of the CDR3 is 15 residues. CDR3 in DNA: TGTGCCAGCAGCTTATCCGCTGACAGGGTCAACGAGCAGTACTTC. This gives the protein CASSLSADRVNEQYF.

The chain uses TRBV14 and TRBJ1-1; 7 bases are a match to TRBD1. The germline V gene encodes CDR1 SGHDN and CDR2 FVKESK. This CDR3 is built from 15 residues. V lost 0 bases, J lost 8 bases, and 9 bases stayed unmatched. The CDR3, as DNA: TGTGCCAGCAGCCAAGATGAGAGGGGGCGCGGGGAAGCTTTCTTT. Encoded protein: CASSQDERGRGEAFF.